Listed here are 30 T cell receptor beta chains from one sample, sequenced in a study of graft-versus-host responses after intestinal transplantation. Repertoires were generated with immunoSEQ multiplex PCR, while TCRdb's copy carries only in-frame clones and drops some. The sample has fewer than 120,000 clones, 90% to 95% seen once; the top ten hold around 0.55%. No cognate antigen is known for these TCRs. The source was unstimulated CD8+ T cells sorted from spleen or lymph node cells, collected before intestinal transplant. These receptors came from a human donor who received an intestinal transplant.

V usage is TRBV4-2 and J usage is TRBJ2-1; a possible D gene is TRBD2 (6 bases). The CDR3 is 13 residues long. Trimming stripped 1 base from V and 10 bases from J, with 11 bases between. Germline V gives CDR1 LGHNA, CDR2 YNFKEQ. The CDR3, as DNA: TGTGCCAGCAGCCAAGGGATTAGCGGAGAGCAGTTCTTC. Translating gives CASSQGISGEQFF.

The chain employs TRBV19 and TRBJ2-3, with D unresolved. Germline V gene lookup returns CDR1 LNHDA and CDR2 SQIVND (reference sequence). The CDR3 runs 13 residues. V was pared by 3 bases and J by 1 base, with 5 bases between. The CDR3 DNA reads TGTGCCAGTAGTATGGGCGGCACAGATACGCAGTATTTT. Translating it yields CASSMGGTDTQYF.

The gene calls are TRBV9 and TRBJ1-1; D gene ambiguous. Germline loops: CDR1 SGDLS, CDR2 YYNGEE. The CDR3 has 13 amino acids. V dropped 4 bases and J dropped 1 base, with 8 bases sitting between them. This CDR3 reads CASSSRGNTEAFF. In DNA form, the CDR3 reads TGTGCCAGCAGCTCACGAGGGAACACTGAAGCTTTCTTT.

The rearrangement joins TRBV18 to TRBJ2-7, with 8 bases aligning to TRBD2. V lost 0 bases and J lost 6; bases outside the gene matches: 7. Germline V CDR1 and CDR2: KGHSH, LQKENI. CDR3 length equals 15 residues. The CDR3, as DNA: TGTGCCAGCTCACCACCCACTGGGGGACTAGGCGAGCAGTACTTC. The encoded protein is CASSPPTGGLGEQYF.

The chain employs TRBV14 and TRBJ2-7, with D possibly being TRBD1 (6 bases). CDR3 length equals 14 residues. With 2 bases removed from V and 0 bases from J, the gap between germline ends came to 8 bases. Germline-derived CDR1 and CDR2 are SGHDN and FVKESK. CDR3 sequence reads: CASSQRTASYEQYF. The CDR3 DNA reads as TGTGCCAGCAGCCAAAGGACAGCCTCCTACGAGCAGTACTTC.

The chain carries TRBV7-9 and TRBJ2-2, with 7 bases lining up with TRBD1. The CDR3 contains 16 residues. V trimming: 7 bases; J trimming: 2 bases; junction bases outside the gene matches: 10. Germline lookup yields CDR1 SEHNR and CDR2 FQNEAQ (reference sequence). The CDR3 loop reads CASTSETGDNTGELFF. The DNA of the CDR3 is TGTGCCAGCACCTCCGAAACAGGGGATAACACCGGGGAGCTGTTTTTT.

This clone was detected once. The CDR3 DNA follows: TGTGCCAGTAGTATAGCCCCAACGACAGTTTACAATGAGCAGTTCTTC. This encodes CASSIAPTTVYNEQFF. The gene calls are TRBV19 and TRBJ2-1, with D maybe TRBD1 (5 bases). The germline V and J ends were trimmed by 1 base and 4 bases, with 14 bases remaining between them. The CDR3 covers 16 residues. Per the germline V gene, CDR1 is LNHDA and CDR2 is SQIVND (reference sequence).

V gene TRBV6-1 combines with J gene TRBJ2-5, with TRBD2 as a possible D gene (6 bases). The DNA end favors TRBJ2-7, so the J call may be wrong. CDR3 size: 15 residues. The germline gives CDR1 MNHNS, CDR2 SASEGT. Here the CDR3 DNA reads TGTGCCAGCAGTGAAGCAATAGCGGACTCCTACGAGCAGTACTTC. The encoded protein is CASSEAIADSYEQYF.

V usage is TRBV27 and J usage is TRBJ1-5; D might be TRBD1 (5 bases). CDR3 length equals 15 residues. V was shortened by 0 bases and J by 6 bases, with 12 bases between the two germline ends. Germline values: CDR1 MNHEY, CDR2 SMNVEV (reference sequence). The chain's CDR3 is CASSLSVGRGQPQHF. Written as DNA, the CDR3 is TGTGCCAGCAGTTTATCGGTGGGGAGGGGTCAGCCCCAGCATTTT.

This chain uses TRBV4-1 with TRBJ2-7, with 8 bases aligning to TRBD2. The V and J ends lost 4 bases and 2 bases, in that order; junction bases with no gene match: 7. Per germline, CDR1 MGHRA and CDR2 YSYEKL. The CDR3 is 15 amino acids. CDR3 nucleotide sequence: TGCGCCAGCAGCCCCGGACTAGCAGGCACCTACGAGCAGTACTTC. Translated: CASSPGLAGTYEQYF.

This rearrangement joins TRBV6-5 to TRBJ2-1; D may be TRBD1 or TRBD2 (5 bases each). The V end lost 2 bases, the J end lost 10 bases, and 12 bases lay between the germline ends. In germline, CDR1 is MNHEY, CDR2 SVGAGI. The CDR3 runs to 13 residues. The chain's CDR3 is CASSYGGRGEQFF. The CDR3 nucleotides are TGTGCCAGCAGTTACGGGGGACGTGGGGAGCAGTTCTTC.

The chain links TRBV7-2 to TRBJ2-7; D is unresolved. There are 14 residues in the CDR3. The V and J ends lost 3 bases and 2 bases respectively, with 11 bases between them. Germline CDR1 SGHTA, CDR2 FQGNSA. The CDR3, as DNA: TGTGCCAGCAGCTTTTATGGCGGTACCTACGAGCAGTACTTC. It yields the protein CASSFYGGTYEQYF.

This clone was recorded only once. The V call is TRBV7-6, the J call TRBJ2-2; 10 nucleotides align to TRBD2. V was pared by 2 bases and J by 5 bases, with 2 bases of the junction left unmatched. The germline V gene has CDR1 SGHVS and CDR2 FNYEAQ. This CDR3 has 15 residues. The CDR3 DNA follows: TGTGCCAGCAGCTTACCTAGCGGGAGTACCGGGGAGCTGTTTTTT. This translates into CASSLPSGSTGELFF.

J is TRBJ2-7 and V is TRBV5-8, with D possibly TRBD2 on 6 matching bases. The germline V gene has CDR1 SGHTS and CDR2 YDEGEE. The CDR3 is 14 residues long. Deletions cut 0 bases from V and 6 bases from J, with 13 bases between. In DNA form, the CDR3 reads TGTGCCAGCAGCTTGGACGTGGGGGGTGGCGAGCAGTACTTC. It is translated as CASSLDVGGGEQYF.

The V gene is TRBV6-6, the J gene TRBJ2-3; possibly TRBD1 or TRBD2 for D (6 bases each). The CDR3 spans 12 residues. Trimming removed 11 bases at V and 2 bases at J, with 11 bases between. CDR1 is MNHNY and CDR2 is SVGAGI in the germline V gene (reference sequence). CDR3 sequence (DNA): TGTGCCGGGGGCGGGAACACAGATACGCAGTATTTT. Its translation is CAGGGNTDTQYF.

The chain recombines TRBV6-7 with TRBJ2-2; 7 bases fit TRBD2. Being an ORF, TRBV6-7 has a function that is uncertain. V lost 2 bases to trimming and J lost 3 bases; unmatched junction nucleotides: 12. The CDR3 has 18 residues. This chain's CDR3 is CASSYNKPGGSDTGELFF. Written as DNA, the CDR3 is TGTGCCAGCAGTTACAATAAGCCGGGCGGGAGTGACACCGGGGAGCTGTTTTTT.

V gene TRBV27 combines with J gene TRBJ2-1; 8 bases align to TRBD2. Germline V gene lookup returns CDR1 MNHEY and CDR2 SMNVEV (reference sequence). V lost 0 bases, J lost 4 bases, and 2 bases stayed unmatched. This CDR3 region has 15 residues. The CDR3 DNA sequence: TGTGCCAGCAGTTTATCCAGCGGGAGTTACAATGAGCAGTTCTTC. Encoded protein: CASSLSSGSYNEQFF.

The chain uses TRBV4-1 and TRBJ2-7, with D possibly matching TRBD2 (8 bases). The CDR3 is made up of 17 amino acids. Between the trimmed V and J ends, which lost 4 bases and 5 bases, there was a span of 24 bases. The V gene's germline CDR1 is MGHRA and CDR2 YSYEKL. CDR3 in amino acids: CASSPKLRTGGGDEQYF. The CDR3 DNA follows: TGCGCCAGCAGCCCCAAACTACGAACGGGAGGGGGCGACGAGCAGTACTTC.

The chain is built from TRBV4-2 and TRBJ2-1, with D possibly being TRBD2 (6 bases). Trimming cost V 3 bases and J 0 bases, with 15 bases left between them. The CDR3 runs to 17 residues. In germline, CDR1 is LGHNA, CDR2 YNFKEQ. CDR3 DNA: TGTGCCAGCAGCCAGGTTATGGCGGGAAGCTCCTACAATGAGCAGTTCTTC. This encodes CASSQVMAGSSYNEQFF.

CDR3 nucleotides: TGTGCCAGCAGTCTAGTGGGAAGGGGGTACGAGCAGTACTTC. Translating it yields CASSLVGRGYEQYF. V gene TRBV27 combines with J gene TRBJ2-7; tentative D call: TRBD1 (6 bases). The CDR3 runs 14 residues. V was cut by 5 bases and J by 4 bases, with 15 bases left in between. CDR1 MNHEY and CDR2 SMNVEV come from the germline V gene (reference sequence).

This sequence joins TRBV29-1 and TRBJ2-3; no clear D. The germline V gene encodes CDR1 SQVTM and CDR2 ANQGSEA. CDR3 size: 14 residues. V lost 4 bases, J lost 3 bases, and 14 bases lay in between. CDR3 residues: CSVADGQRTDTQYF. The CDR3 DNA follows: TGCAGCGTTGCAGACGGTCAAAGAACAGATACGCAGTATTTT.

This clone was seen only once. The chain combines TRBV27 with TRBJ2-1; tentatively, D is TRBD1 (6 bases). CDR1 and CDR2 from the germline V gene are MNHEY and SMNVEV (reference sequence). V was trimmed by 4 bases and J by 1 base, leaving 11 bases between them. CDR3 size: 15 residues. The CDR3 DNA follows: TGTGCCAGCAGTTCCGCAGGACAGTCCTACAATGAGCAGTTCTTC. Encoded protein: CASSSAGQSYNEQFF.

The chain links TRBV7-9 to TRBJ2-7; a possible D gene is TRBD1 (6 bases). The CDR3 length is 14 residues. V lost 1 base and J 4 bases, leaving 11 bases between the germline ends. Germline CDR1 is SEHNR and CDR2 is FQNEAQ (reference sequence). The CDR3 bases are TGTGCCAGCAGCTTAGTCGGGACACTATACGAGCAGTACTTC. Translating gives CASSLVGTLYEQYF.

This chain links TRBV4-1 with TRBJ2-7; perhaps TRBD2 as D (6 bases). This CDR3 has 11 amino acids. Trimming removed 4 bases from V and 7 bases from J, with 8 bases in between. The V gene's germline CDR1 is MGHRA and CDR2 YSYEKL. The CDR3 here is CASSPGGEQYF. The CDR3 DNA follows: TGCGCCAGCAGCCCTGGAGGGGAGCAGTACTTC.

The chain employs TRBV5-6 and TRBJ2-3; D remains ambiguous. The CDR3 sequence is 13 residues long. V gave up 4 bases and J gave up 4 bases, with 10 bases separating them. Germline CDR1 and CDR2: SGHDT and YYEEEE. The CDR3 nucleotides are TGTGCCAGCAGCCCCGACCCCGCAGATACGCAGTATTTT. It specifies CASSPDPADTQYF.

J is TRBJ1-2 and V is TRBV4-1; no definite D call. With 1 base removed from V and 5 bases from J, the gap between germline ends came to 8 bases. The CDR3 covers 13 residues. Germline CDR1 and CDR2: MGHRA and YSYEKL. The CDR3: CASSQVEEYGYTF. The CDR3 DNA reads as TGCGCCAGCAGCCAAGTCGAAGAATATGGCTACACCTTC.

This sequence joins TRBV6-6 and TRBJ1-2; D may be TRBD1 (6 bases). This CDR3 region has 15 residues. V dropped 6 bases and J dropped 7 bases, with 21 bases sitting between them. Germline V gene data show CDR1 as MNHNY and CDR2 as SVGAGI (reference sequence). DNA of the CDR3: TGTGCCAGCAGACCCGCCGGGGGCTTGGGTCTTGGCTACACCTTC. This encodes CASRPAGGLGLGYTF.

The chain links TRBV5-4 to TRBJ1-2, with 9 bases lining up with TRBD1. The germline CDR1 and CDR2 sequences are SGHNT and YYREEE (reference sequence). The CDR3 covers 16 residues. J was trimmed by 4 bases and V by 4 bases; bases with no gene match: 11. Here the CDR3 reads CASSLRTGEWRYGYTF. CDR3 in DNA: TGTGCCAGCAGCCTCCGGACAGGGGAATGGCGCTATGGCTACACCTTC.

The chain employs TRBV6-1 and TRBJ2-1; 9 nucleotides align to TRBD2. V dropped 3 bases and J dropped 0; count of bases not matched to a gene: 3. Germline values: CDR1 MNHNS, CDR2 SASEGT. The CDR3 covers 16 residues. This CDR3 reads CASSERGLASYNEQFF. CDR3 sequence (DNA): TGTGCCAGCAGTGAGAGGGGACTAGCCTCCTACAATGAGCAGTTCTTC.

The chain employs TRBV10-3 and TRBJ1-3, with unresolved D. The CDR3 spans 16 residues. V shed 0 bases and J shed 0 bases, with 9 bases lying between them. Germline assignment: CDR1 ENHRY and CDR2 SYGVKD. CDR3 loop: CAISESGRTSGNTIYF. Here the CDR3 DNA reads TGTGCCATCAGTGAGTCGGGCAGGACCTCTGGAAACACCATATATTTT.